The T cell receptor (beta chain) under discussion was sequenced for a study of blood T cell repertoires in COVID-19. Study-level information: Acute and convalescent COVID-19 samples came from the United States, Italy and Spain.

The CDR3 length is 14 residues. Germline V gives CDR1 SGHDT, CDR2 YYEEEE. V dropped 4 bases and J dropped 1 base, with 11 bases sitting between them. Per the study methods: Researchers report that nucleated cell counts were estimated from reference gene primer amplification. The assay was immunoSEQ multiplex PCR, and TCRdb's table has in-frame clones only and misses some. V and J calls and clone size are copied from that table; D and trimming were computed from the DNA. The profile shows nearly 60,000 clones, 85% to 90% of them singletons. The chain employs TRBV5-6 and TRBJ1-1; D perhaps matches TRBD1 (5 bases). The receptor was derived from a man aged 60 to 75 with active COVID-19. The sequenced sample was peripheral blood. The CDR3 loop reads CASSHRQKNTEAFF. As DNA, the CDR3 is TGTGCCAGCAGCCACCGACAGAAGAACACTGAAGCTTTCTTT.